Sequencing of this T cell receptor beta chain was carried out in a study of T-cell reconstitution after alpha-beta-depleted transplantation in children. Study results and limitations: Where alpha-beta T cells came from about two months after transplant was reportedly several hundred expanded graft clones. Surviving recipient T cells and intrathymic progenitors accounted for some patients' high TCRbeta diversity at day 60. It was newly produced T cells that mostly accounted for T-cell counts and diversity one year after transplant.

Preparation of the TCRbeta library involved a method that used unique molecular identifiers. TCRdb re-called the PCR reads with MiXCR, one entry per CDR3 protein. The sample lists about 980,000 distinct CDR3 sequences, 25% to 30% occurring once. This clonotype was counted a few times. As yet, its antigen is unknown. Germline V gene sequence: CDR1 SGHTA, CDR2 FQGNSA. The J segment lost 1 base and the V segment lost 0 bases, leaving 7 bases of the junction unmatched. The CDR3 is 17 residues long. The TCR was taken from a boy in the first two years of life who had a stem cell transplant for SCID, so the T cells may come from the graft donor. The sequencing here drew on PBMCs, mostly from graft donor cells, taken 360 days after TCRalphabeta/CD19-depleted stem cell transplant. The chain uses TRBV7-2 and TRBJ2-3, with 7 bases lining up with TRBD2. CDR3 protein: CASSLALASGGTDTQYF. The CDR3 bases are TGTGCCAGCAGCTTAGCGTTGGCTAGCGGTGGCACAGATACGCAGTATTTT.